The 22 T cell receptor beta chains listed next were all sequenced from one sample in a study of immune evolution from preneoplasia to lung adenocarcinoma. Measured with immunoSEQ multiplex PCR; TCRdb has only the in-frame clones, and not every one. The sample comprises about 2,000 clones, approximately 86% of which are singletons, and roughly 9.6% rests with the top ten. Material for sequencing was FFPE adjacent normal lung tissue. These receptors came from a person aged 70 to 80 with lung adenocarcinoma.

This rearrangement joins TRBV19 to TRBJ1-1, with TRBD1 as a possible D gene (5 bases). The CDR3 runs to 15 residues. Trimming removed 3 bases at V and 0 bases at J, with 11 bases between. CDR1 and CDR2 from the germline V gene are LNHDA and SQIVND (reference sequence). The CDR3 sequence: CASSILGGMNTEAFF. CDR3 nucleotide sequence: TGTGCCAGTAGTATTTTGGGGGGGATGAACACTGAAGCTTTCTTT.

The chain couples TRBV29-1 to TRBJ1-1; D uncertain. Germline CDR1 is SQVTM and CDR2 is ANQGSEA. V lost 6 bases and J 6 bases, leaving 14 bases between the germline ends. The CDR3 contains 12 residues. The CDR3 region has the DNA TGCAGCGTCGGTAACGCCGGCGCTGAAGCTTTCTTT. Translation: CSVGNAGAEAFF.

The chain links TRBV27 to TRBJ1-5; 7 nucleotides align to TRBD1. In germline, CDR1 is MNHEY, CDR2 SMNVEV (reference sequence). The J segment lost 1 base and the V segment lost 5 bases, leaving 8 bases of the junction unmatched. This CDR3 has 16 amino acids. In nucleotides, the CDR3 is TGTGCCAGCAGTCCAGACAGGGTCCGAAGCAATCAGCCCCAGCATTTT. It codes for CASSPDRVRSNQPQHF.

The chain uses TRBV25-1 and TRBJ2-5; no definite D call. With 1 base removed from V and 1 base from J, the gap between germline ends came to 7 bases. The CDR3 has 14 residues. In germline, CDR1 is MGHDK, CDR2 SYGVNS. CDR3 DNA sequence: TGTGCCAGCAGTGAATGGCTAGGCCAAGAGACCCAGTACTTC. It encodes CASSEWLGQETQYF.

The chain couples TRBV2 to TRBJ2-3, with 7 bases lining up with TRBD2. Germline lookup yields CDR1 SNHLY and CDR2 FYNNEI. This CDR3 spans 13 amino acids. The V gene end was trimmed by 3 bases and the J gene end by 5 bases; junction bases not matched to a gene: 2. CDR3 in DNA: TGTGCCAGCAGTGAGCGGGAGTTAGATACGCAGTATTTT. It codes for CASSERELDTQYF.

V usage is TRBV18 and J usage is TRBJ2-6; D not resolved. From germline, CDR1 is KGHSH and CDR2 LQKENI. The CDR3 is made up of 16 amino acids. The V gene lost 0 bases and the J gene lost 0 bases, with 6 bases spanning the gap. CDR3 coding DNA: TGTGCCAGCTCACCACCATTGGCCTCTGGGGCCAACGTCCTGACTTTC. This codes for CASSPPLASGANVLTF.

This clone turned up a few times. This rearrangement joins TRBV7-2 to TRBJ1-2, with TRBD1 as a possible D gene (5 bases). CDR3 length: 13 amino acids. Germline CDR1 is SGHTA and CDR2 is FQGNSA. Deletions cut 5 bases from V and 4 bases from J, with 11 bases between. CDR3 nucleotide sequence: TGTGCCAGCAGCGTAGACAGTAGCTATGGCTACACCTTC. Translated: CASSVDSSYGYTF.

The chain uses TRBV9 and TRBJ1-6; D is unclear. There are 12 residues in the CDR3. The V end lost 3 bases, the J end lost 10 bases, and 8 bases lay between the germline ends. Germline V gene data show CDR1 as SGDLS and CDR2 as YYNGEE. CDR3 DNA sequence: TGTGCCAGCAGCGCCCCCTGGTCACCCCTCCACTTT. Its protein product is CASSAPWSPLHF.

The CDR3 nucleotides are TGTGCCAGCAGCTTAGGTGCAGGGGGCTATGGCTACACCTTC. It codes for CASSLGAGGYGYTF. The chain has TRBV7-6 and TRBJ1-2, with 7 bases that match TRBD1. CDR1 is SGHVS, CDR2 FNYEAQ, per germline. The CDR3 extends over 14 amino acids. After removal of 1 base from V and 4 bases from J, the junction contained 3 bases not matched to a gene.

The genes are TRBV27 and TRBJ2-1, with 10 bases aligning to TRBD2. This CDR3 spans 15 amino acids. V was clipped by 2 bases and J by 10 bases; unmatched bases: 8. The germline V gene encodes CDR1 MNHEY and CDR2 SMNVEV (reference sequence). This chain's CDR3 is CASSLQAGGSGEQFF. Written as DNA, the CDR3 is TGTGCCAGCAGTTTACAAGCGGGAGGGTCGGGAGAGCAGTTCTTC.

The chain carries TRBV10-1 and TRBJ2-1; D possibly corresponds to TRBD1 (5 bases). V lost 4 bases and J lost 2, with 12 bases in between. The CDR3 contains 15 residues. Germline CDR1 is WNHNN and CDR2 is SYGVQD (reference sequence). CDR3 residues: CASSGQPAPYNEQFF. DNA for the CDR3: TGCGCCAGCAGTGGACAGCCCGCCCCCTACAATGAGCAGTTCTTC.

This clone was observed once. The CDR3 DNA reads TGTGCCAGCAGTGAAGGATTAGGGATGGAGTACTTC. Residues: CASSEGLGMEYF. The chain recombines TRBV6-1 with TRBJ2-4; D unresolved. The V end was cut by 1 base, the J end by 14 bases, with 12 bases between. The CDR3 spans 12 residues. Germline V gene lookup returns CDR1 MNHNS and CDR2 SASEGT.

J is TRBJ2-5 and V is TRBV28; D is possibly TRBD1 (6 bases). The V and J ends lost 7 bases and 5 bases respectively, with 14 bases between them. This CDR3 is built from 13 residues. Germline V gene lookup returns CDR1 MDHEN and CDR2 SYDVKM. The CDR3 reads CASIPGAEETQYF. As DNA, the CDR3 is TGTGCCAGCATCCCAGGGGCGGAGGAGACCCAGTACTTC.

The V gene is TRBV6-5, the J gene TRBJ1-2, with TRBD1 matching 7 bases. The CDR3 is 14 amino acids. The trim removed 7 bases at V and 3 bases at J, leaving 8 bases unmatched. Per germline, CDR1 MNHEY and CDR2 SVGAGI. CDR3 DNA sequence: TGTGCCAGCACTAAAGACAGGGAGTACTATGGCTACACCTTC. Protein: CASTKDREYYGYTF.

The chain employs TRBV5-1 and TRBJ1-2, with 10 bases aligning to TRBD1. Germline values: CDR1 SGHRS, CDR2 YFSETQ. CDR3 length: 17 amino acids. V dropped 6 bases and J dropped 6; count of bases not matched to a gene: 17. The chain's CDR3 is CASTIYKTGGELNGYTF. CDR3 in DNA: TGCGCCAGCACAATTTATAAGACAGGGGGCGAGTTGAATGGCTACACCTTC.

A note on this clone: One end of the junction does not line up with germline, which may come from a read error. The gene calls are TRBV7-7 and TRBJ2-5; the match to TRBD1 covers 10 bases. The CDR3 loop spans 15 amino acids. The V gene's germline CDR1 is SSHAT and CDR2 FNYEAQ (reference sequence). This CDR3 reads CASRPGTGDQETQYF. The CDR3 nucleotides read TGTGCTAGCAGGCCCGGGACAGGGGACCAAGAGACCCAGTACTTC.

This chain uses TRBV6-5 with TRBJ2-2; the match to TRBD1 covers 8 bases. This CDR3 spans 14 amino acids. CDR1 is MNHEY, CDR2 SVGAGI, per germline. Unmatched junction bases numbered 4, after V lost 6 bases and J lost 4 bases. The CDR3 here is CASRRTGTTGELFF. CDR3 in DNA: TGTGCCAGCAGAAGGACAGGGACCACCGGGGAGCTGTTTTTT.

The CDR3 reads CAISDSTDNSPLHF. The DNA for the CDR3 is TGTGCCATCAGTGATTCAACGGACAATTCACCCCTCCACTTT. The rearrangement links TRBV10-3 to TRBJ1-6, with D unresolved. Trimming cost V 3 bases and J 7 bases, with 10 bases left between them. From germline, CDR1 is ENHRY and CDR2 SYGVKD. This CDR3 is built from 14 residues.

This chain uses TRBV18 with TRBJ2-1; TRBD2 aligns across 8 bases. The CDR3 covers 15 residues. From germline, CDR1 is KGHSH and CDR2 LQKENI. V was clipped by 4 bases and J by 6 bases; unmatched bases: 8. CDR3 amino acids: CASSQRTSQGNEQFF. The CDR3 DNA sequence: TGTGCCAGCTCACAACGGACTAGCCAAGGCAATGAGCAGTTCTTC.

The J gene is TRBJ2-3, the V gene TRBV7-9; unclear D gene. The CDR3 contains 15 residues. Between the trimmed V and J ends, which lost 0 bases and 0 bases, there was a span of 7 bases. Germline loops: CDR1 SEHNR, CDR2 FQNEAQ (reference sequence). The CDR3: CASSLAAVSTDTQYF. CDR3 nucleotide sequence: TGTGCCAGCAGCTTAGCGGCAGTAAGCACAGATACGCAGTATTTT.

This clone has a handful of counts. The chain recombines TRBV13 with TRBJ1-2; D uncertain. Germline V lookup: CDR1 PRHDT, CDR2 FYEKMQ (reference sequence). CDR3 length: 13 amino acids. V lost 5 bases to trimming and J lost 4 bases, with 11 bases between them. In DNA form, the CDR3 reads TGTGCCAGCAGCCCTCGGGCCATCTATGGCTACACCTTC. Its protein product is CASSPRAIYGYTF. The full variable domain, rest sourced from reference TRBV13 and TRBJ1-2, is AAGVIQSPRHLIKEKRETATLKCYPIPRHDTVYWYQQGPGQDPQFLISFYEKMQSDKGSIPDRFSAQQFSDYHSELNMSSLELGDSALYFCASSPRAIYGYTFGSGTRLTVV.

The chain carries TRBV28 and TRBJ1-2; D is uncertain. The CDR3 spans 12 residues. V was shortened by 5 bases and J by 3 bases, with 7 bases between the two germline ends. Germline V gene sequence: CDR1 MDHEN, CDR2 SYDVKM. This CDR3 is CASSRQDYGYTF. The CDR3 DNA reads as TGTGCCAGCAGTCGACAAGACTATGGCTACACCTTC.